The 5 T cell receptor beta chains below come from one sample, sequenced in a study of T cells in Graves' hyperthyroidism and ophthalmopathy. RNA transcripts gave rise to amplified TCR beta CDR3 regions. Primed by the HTBI set, a first-round RT-PCR was run on the TCR CDR3. MiXCR, run by TCRdb on the multiplex PCR reads, gives a single entry per CDR3 protein. The sample lists roughly 580,000 distinct CDR3 sequences, around 46% occurring once. Material for sequencing was peripheral blood or thyroid tissue (not recorded which). These receptors were collected from a woman in her late teens or twenties with Graves' hyperthyroidism.

The chain's CDR3 is CASSPPAPRLDTQYF. Written as DNA, the CDR3 is TGTGCCAGCAGTCCCCCGGCCCCCCGGTTGGATACGCAGTATTTT. This chain links TRBV2 with TRBJ2-3; no reliable D call. The CDR3 length is 15 residues. The germline gives CDR1 SNHLY, CDR2 FYNNEI. Trimming left V 5 bases short and J 6 bases short, with 18 bases between.

V gene TRBV25-1 combines with J gene TRBJ1-6, with D possibly matching TRBD1 (5 bases). This CDR3 spans 15 amino acids. V was shortened by 8 bases and J by 10 bases, with 21 bases between the two germline ends. Germline V gives CDR1 MGHDK, CDR2 SYGVNS. The CDR3 sequence: CASRTQALGRSPLHF. CDR3 DNA: TGTGCCAGCCGCACCCAGGCGCTGGGACGATCACCCCTCCACTTT.

The J gene is TRBJ2-5, the V gene TRBV12-3 or TRBV12-4, with a weak D call TRBD1 (5 bases). The CDR3 sequence is 16 residues long. V gave up 0 bases and J gave up 4 bases, with 15 bases separating them. CDR3 sequence reads: CASSLANIGETETQYF. CDR3 coding DNA: TGTGCCAGCAGTTTAGCGAATATAGGGGAAACAGAGACCCAGTACTTC.

As regards this clonotype: A much bigger clone sits one base away, suggesting this may be a read error. The chain joins TRBV9 to TRBJ2-5; 10 bases match TRBD2. This CDR3 comprises 15 residues. The germline CDR1 and CDR2 sequences are SGDLS and YYNGEE. The J segment lost 4 bases and the V segment lost 0 bases, leaving 3 bases of the junction unmatched. CDR3 region: CASSVEAGGPETQYF. In DNA form, the CDR3 reads TGTGCCAGCAGCGTAGAAGCGGGAGGGCCAGAGACCCAGTACTTC.

About this clonotype itself: This is likely a read error, given that the CDR3 carries no conserved phenylalanine or tryptophan at its end. The chain links TRBV7-8 to TRBJ1-2; D is ambiguous. Trimming stripped 2 bases from V and 7 bases from J, with 17 bases between. The CDR3 has 15 amino acids. Per the germline V gene, CDR1 is SGHVS and CDR2 is FQNEAQ. This CDR3 is CASSLSPPAGFGYTL. CDR3 bases: TGTGCCAGCAGCTTAAGTCCACCGGCCGGGTTTGGCTACACCCTC.